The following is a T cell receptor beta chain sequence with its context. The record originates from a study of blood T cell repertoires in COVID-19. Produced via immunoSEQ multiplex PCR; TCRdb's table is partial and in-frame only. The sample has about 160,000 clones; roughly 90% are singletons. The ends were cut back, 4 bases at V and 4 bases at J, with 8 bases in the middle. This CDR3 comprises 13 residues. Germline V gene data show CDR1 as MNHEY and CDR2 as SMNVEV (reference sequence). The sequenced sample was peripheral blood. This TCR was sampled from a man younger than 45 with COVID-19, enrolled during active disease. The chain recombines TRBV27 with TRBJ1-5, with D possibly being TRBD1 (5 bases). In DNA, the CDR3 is TGTGCCAGCAGTTCAACAGGAAATCAGCCCCAGCATTTT. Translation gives CASSSTGNQPQHF.